The TCR beta chain under discussion was sequenced for a study of cytomegalovirus exposure and HLA in healthy donors. Primers for the PCR totalled 60 Vbeta and 13 Jbeta. TCRdb's table, derived via immunoSEQ multiplex PCR, lists solely in-frame clones and lacks some. This sample yields over 150,000 clones, of which roughly 87% are seen a single time; 1.5% to 2% belongs to the top ten. In the case of this clone: Its antigen remains unidentified.

The germline CDR1 and CDR2 sequences are SGDLS and YYNGEE. The CDR3 sequence is 16 residues long. J lost 7 bases, V lost 4 bases, and 12 bases had no gene match. General study results and limits: The authors judged a highly shared variant cluster likely a sequencing artifact. Among the most significant clusters, several appeared linked to common viral pathogens in a later analysis. Productive status was seen about 87% or about 30% of the time for most TCR beta V segments in an earlier analysis.

The TCR sequence derives from a man in his forties or fifties in good health and CMV-seronegative. The source material was PBMCs. V gene TRBV9 combines with J gene TRBJ2-2; 8 nucleotides align to TRBD2. CDR3 amino acids: CASSPHPPLAGGELFF. In nucleotides, the CDR3 is TGTGCCAGCAGCCCTCACCCCCCTCTAGCGGGCGGGGAGCTGTTTTTT.